One sample yielded the 21 T cell receptor beta chains listed below, sequenced in a study of blood T cells in healthy people across ages. A second PCR, run for roughly 7 to 12 cycles, used a sample-barcoded 5' primer plus a J-beta primer mix. TCRdb itself ran the 5' RACE reads through MiXCR, one entry per CDR3 protein. The data hold about 930,000 distinct CDR3 sequences, with roughly 28% observed a single time. The same sample was also studied in work on T cells of mothers and their children.

Sequencing was done on a sample of blood. The receptors were gathered from a woman aged 40 to 55 in good health.

This chain joins TRBV12-3 or TRBV12-4 and TRBJ1-2; D possibly corresponds to TRBD1 (6 bases). The CDR3 spans 14 residues. V shed 2 bases and J shed 4 bases, with 11 bases lying between them. The CDR3 loop reads CASSLQGLGYGYTF. As DNA, the CDR3 is TGTGCCAGCAGTTTACAGGGGTTGGGCTATGGCTACACCTTC.

This clonotype was recorded a few times. The CDR3 DNA sequence: TGTGCCAGCAGCTTAAGACTAGCGGGGCACTCCTACGAGCAGTACTTC. Translation gives CASSLRLAGHSYEQYF. The chain joins TRBV7-2 to TRBJ2-7, with 11 bases fitting TRBD2. Germline trimming cut 2 bases from V and 0 bases from J; bases unmatched to any gene: 3. The CDR3 sequence is 16 residues long. Looked up from germline, CDR1 is SGHTA and CDR2 is FQGNSA.

This rearrangement joins TRBV5-1 to TRBJ2-3, with TRBD1 identical over 12 bases. V was pared by 4 bases and J by 2 bases, with 17 bases of the junction left unmatched. Germline V CDR1 and CDR2: SGHRS, YFSETQ. CDR3 length: 20 amino acids. CDR3 bases: TGCGCCAGCAGCCAATTCACCGGGACAGGGGGCAGGATTCTCACAGATACGCAGTATTTT. The encoded protein is CASSQFTGTGGRILTDTQYF.

This clonotype was seen more than once but under ten times. This chain connects TRBV7-9 to TRBJ2-5; TRBD1 is a possible D gene (5 bases). Germline V gene data show CDR1 as SEHNR and CDR2 as FQNEAQ (reference sequence). This CDR3 spans 14 amino acids. V was pared by 4 bases and J by 3 bases, with 12 bases between. CDR3 amino acids: CASSSRQIEETQYF. The CDR3 nucleotides read TGTGCCAGCAGCTCGCGACAGATCGAAGAGACCCAGTACTTC.

The chain employs TRBV12-3 or TRBV12-4 and TRBJ2-7, with 9 bases matching TRBD2. V lost 1 base and J lost 0; bases outside the gene matches: 10. CDR3 length: 18 residues. CDR3 sequence reads: CASSLVGAGGGSSYEQYF. The CDR3 bases are TGTGCCAGCAGTTTAGTTGGAGCGGGGGGCGGAAGCTCCTACGAGCAGTACTTC.

Concerning this clonotype: This could be a read error, since a much larger clone is one nucleotide away. The rearrangement uses TRBV20-1 and TRBJ2-1; D remains ambiguous. Trimming pared 4 bases from V and 3 bases from J, leaving 19 bases between. The CDR3 sequence is 16 residues long. Per germline, CDR1 DFQATT and CDR2 SNEGSKA (reference sequence). The CDR3 DNA sequence: TGCAGTGCTAACCCTGCCGGGCAGAGCTTCTACAATGAGCAGTTCTTC. Translation: CSANPAGQSFYNEQFF.

V and J are TRBV28 and TRBJ2-2, with 7 bases matching TRBD1. The junction had 11 bases not matched to a gene; V was cut back by 6 bases and J by 7 bases. In germline, CDR1 is MDHEN, CDR2 SYDVKM. CDR3 length: 15 amino acids. The CDR3 sequence is CASRPEDRSSGELFF. The CDR3 DNA sequence: TGTGCCAGCAGACCCGAGGACAGGTCCAGCGGGGAGCTGTTTTTT.

The chain is built from TRBV7-9 and TRBJ2-5; 14 nucleotides line up with TRBD2. CDR1 is SEHNR, CDR2 FQNEAQ, per germline (reference sequence). This CDR3 spans 15 amino acids. Losses at the gene ends were 4 bases for V and 4 bases for J; bases not matched to a gene: 2. The CDR3 sequence: CASSSGLAGAETQYF. CDR3 DNA sequence: TGTGCCAGCAGCTCGGGACTAGCGGGGGCAGAGACCCAGTACTTC.

The table lists this clonotype with a few counts. The V and J genes are TRBV3-1 and TRBJ2-1; possibly TRBD2 for D (5 bases). The CDR3 has 15 amino acids. Per the germline V gene, CDR1 is LGHDT and CDR2 is YNNKEL (reference sequence). The CDR3 protein is CHSSQALVTYNEQFF. Written as DNA, the CDR3 is TGTCACAGCAGCCAAGCACTAGTCACCTACAATGAGCAGTTCTTC.

Notes on this clonotype: This may arise from a read error, as a much more abundant clone is one base away. V usage is TRBV20-1 and J usage is TRBJ2-1; D possibly matches TRBD1 or TRBD2 (6 bases each). The V end lost 6 bases, the J end lost 10 bases, and 19 bases lay between the germline ends. Germline CDR1 and CDR2: DFQATT and SNEGSKA (reference sequence). The CDR3 consists of 13 residues. CDR3 nucleotide sequence: TGCAGTGCACGGGGGCACGGTACCTACGAGCAGTTCTTC. It yields the protein CSARGHGTYEQFF.

This chain connects TRBV6-6 to TRBJ1-4, with TRBD1 as a possible D gene (5 bases). Germline CDR1 is MNHNY and CDR2 is SVGAGI (reference sequence). V was cut by 6 bases and J by 7 bases, with 15 bases left in between. The CDR3 runs 14 residues. CDR3 nucleotide sequence: TGTGCCAGCAGCTTACCGGGGGTTAGTGAAAAACTGTTTTTT. Translation gives CASSLPGVSEKLFF.

In this sample, this clonotype turned up many times. The chain is built from TRBV19 and TRBJ2-7, with TRBD1 matching 9 bases. V lost 0 bases and J lost 11; bases outside the gene matches: 14. The CDR3 spans 16 residues. Looked up from germline, CDR1 is LNHDA and CDR2 is SQIVND (reference sequence). The CDR3 DNA sequence: TGTGCCAGTAGTATAGAGGCCGGGAACAGGGGGCGTCGGAAGTACTTC. It yields the protein CASSIEAGNRGRRKYF. Variable domain in full (rest from reference TRBV19 and TRBJ2-7): DGGITQSPKYLFRKEGQNVTLSCEQNLNHDAMYWYRQDPGQGLRLIYYSQIVNDFQKGDIAEGYSVSREKKESFPLTVTSAQKNPTAFYLCASSIEAGNRGRRKYFGPGTRLTVT.

The genes are TRBV15 and TRBJ2-3; D is undetermined. Germline V gene lookup returns CDR1 LNHNV and CDR2 YYDKDF (reference sequence). V shed 1 base and J shed 3 bases, with 11 bases lying between them. CDR3 size: 15 residues. As DNA, the CDR3 is TGTGCCACCAGCAGAGGTGCCCCGGAGACAGATACGCAGTATTTT. Residues: CATSRGAPETDTQYF.

This clonotype was detected a few times. The V gene is TRBV20-1, the J gene TRBJ2-7; TRBD1 agrees at 9 bases. The CDR3 consists of 15 residues. In germline, CDR1 is DFQATT, CDR2 SNEGSKA (reference sequence). Trimming at V came to 5 bases and at J to 1 base, leaving 9 bases not matched to a gene. The CDR3 sequence: CSARGCGTGSYEQYF. Here the CDR3 DNA reads TGCAGTGCTCGGGGGTGCGGGACAGGGTCCTACGAGCAGTACTTC.

The genes are TRBV7-9 and TRBJ1-1; weak D call: TRBD1 (6 bases). Germline V gene data show CDR1 as SEHNR and CDR2 as FQNEAQ (reference sequence). Trimming took off 4 bases at V and 5 bases at J, with 14 bases between the two ends. The CDR3 consists of 14 residues. CDR3 sequence: CASSSDIQGTEAFF. CDR3 DNA: TGTGCCAGCAGCTCGGACATCCAGGGGACTGAAGCTTTCTTT.

As for this clonotype: This may stem from a read error, because a much larger clone lies one nucleotide away. V usage is TRBV27 and J usage is TRBJ1-2; 10 bases line up with TRBD1. This CDR3 spans 15 amino acids. Looked up from germline, CDR1 is MNHEY and CDR2 is SMNVEV (reference sequence). Here the CDR3 DNA reads TGTACCAGCCGACTTCGACAGGGGGCGAACTATGGCTACACCTTC. As protein: CTSRLRQGANYGYTF.

Concerning this clonotype itself: Being one base from a much bigger clone, this may be a read error. This chain links TRBV7-3 with TRBJ2-1; D may be TRBD1 or TRBD2 (6 bases each). The J call may be mistaken, given a closer DNA end match to TRBJ2-7. The CDR3 consists of 17 residues. CDR1 and CDR2 from the germline V gene are SGHTA and FQGTGA. The CDR3 DNA sequence: TGTGCCAGCAGTCCTACGAGCGGGCAGGGGTCCTACAATGAGCAGTACTTC. This gives the protein CASSPTSGQGSYNEQYF.

The V and J genes are TRBV20-1 and TRBJ2-7; 10 bases map to TRBD2. CDR1 is DFQATT, CDR2 SNEGSKA, per germline (reference sequence). V lost 1 base and J lost 7; bases outside the gene matches: 10. This CDR3 region has 15 residues. CDR3 in DNA: TGCAGTGCTAGAGGAGGTAGCGGGGGGTCAAATGAGCAGTACTTC. It specifies CSARGGSGGSNEQYF.

The J gene is TRBJ2-2, the V gene TRBV20-1, with 11 bases aligning to TRBD2. Germline V gene sequence: CDR1 DFQATT, CDR2 SNEGSKA (reference sequence). The V gene end was trimmed by 0 bases and the J gene end by 7 bases; junction bases not matched to a gene: 7. There are 16 residues in the CDR3. This chain's CDR3 is CSARDQLAGGNGELFF. DNA of the CDR3: TGCAGTGCTAGAGATCAGCTAGCGGGGGGTAACGGGGAGCTGTTTTTT.

The chain employs TRBV20-1 and TRBJ2-1; either TRBD1 or TRBD2 may supply D (6 bases each). Trimming pared 1 base from V and 2 bases from J, leaving 12 bases between. The CDR3 spans 15 residues. CDR1 is DFQATT, CDR2 SNEGSKA, per germline (reference sequence). Here the CDR3 DNA reads TGCAGTGCTAGAGTGGGGGGCGTCCCCTACAATGAGCAGTTCTTC. The encoded protein is CSARVGGVPYNEQFF.

This clonotype has at least ten counts. This chain links TRBV28 with TRBJ2-5; D gene uncertain. V shed 7 bases and J shed 5 bases, with 11 bases lying between them. The CDR3 runs to 12 residues. The germline CDR1 and CDR2 sequences are MDHEN and SYDVKM. CDR3 bases: TGTGCCAGCACTCGGCAGTCGGAGACCCAGTACTTC. It specifies CASTRQSETQYF.